A single sample gave rise to the 14 T cell receptor beta chains below, sequenced in a study of T-cell memory formation after mild COVID-19. From the 5' RACE reads, TCRdb called clonotypes with MiXCR, one entry per CDR3 protein. The table lists roughly 110,000 distinct CDR3 sequences, approximately 15% of them singletons. The sample taken for sequencing was PBMCs or a T cell subset sorted from them (not recorded which). These receptors all come from a man aged 18 to 29 who had mild COVID-19 (a few samples of this study predate the infection). Cell type and time point are not known.

This clonotype was detected ten times or more. This chain uses TRBV7-6 with TRBJ2-7, with 11 positions matching TRBD2. The CDR3 sequence is 15 residues long. Germline assignment: CDR1 SGHVS and CDR2 FNYEAQ. J gave up 4 bases and V 5 bases, and 7 bases lay outside the gene matches. The CDR3: CASSLLAGGGYEQYF. In nucleotides, the CDR3 is TGTGCCAGCAGCCTTCTAGCGGGGGGAGGATACGAGCAGTACTTC.

There are a few counts of this clonotype. The chain recombines TRBV7-8 with TRBJ1-1; D not certain. CDR3 length: 15 residues. Trimming cost V 5 bases and J 0 bases, with 13 bases left between them. Germline CDR1 and CDR2: SGHVS and FQNEAQ. The CDR3 DNA is TGTGCCAGCAGCCTAGTGCGAAATATGAACACTGAAGCTTTCTTT. Protein product: CASSLVRNMNTEAFF. Full variable domain (remainder filled in from reference TRBV7-8 and TRBJ1-1): GAGVSQSPRYKVAKRGQDVALRCDPISGHVSLFWYQQALGQGPEFLTYFQNEAQLDKSGLPSDRFFAERPEGSVSTLKIQRTQQEDSAVYLCASSLVRNMNTEAFFGQGTRLTVV.

The chain uses TRBV4-1 and TRBJ2-5; D possibly corresponds to TRBD2 (5 bases). Trimming stripped 4 bases from V and 0 bases from J, with 12 bases between. Germline V gene sequence: CDR1 MGHRA, CDR2 YSYEKL. The CDR3 is made up of 15 amino acids. The CDR3 loop reads CASSRLGEYQETQYF. In DNA, the CDR3 is TGCGCCAGCAGCCGCCTGGGAGAGTACCAAGAGACCCAGTACTTC.

The chain is built from TRBV7-9 and TRBJ2-5; D remains ambiguous. The CDR3 sequence is 15 residues long. Germline CDR1 reads SEHNR; CDR2 reads FQNEAQ (reference sequence). V shed 1 base and J shed 3 bases, with 12 bases lying between them. CDR3 nucleotide sequence: TGTGCCAGCAGCTTAGTCTCCAGTCAGAAAGAGACCCAGTACTTC. Protein sequence: CASSLVSSQKETQYF. Using reference TRBV7-9 and TRBJ2-5 for the parts outside the CDR3, the full variable domain is DTGVSQNPRHKITKRGQNVTFRCDPISEHNRLYWYRQTLGQGPEFLTYFQNEAQLEKSRLLSDRFSAERPKGSFSTLEIQRTEQGDSAMYLCASSLVSSQKETQYFGPGTRLLVL.

V and J are TRBV5-1 and TRBJ2-2; D call uncertain. CDR3 length equals 15 residues. CDR1 is SGHRS, CDR2 YFSETQ, per germline. The germline V and J ends were trimmed by 4 bases and 0 bases, with 10 bases remaining between them. The CDR3 here is CASSPAFANTGELFF. CDR3 DNA sequence: TGCGCCAGCAGCCCCGCCTTCGCGAACACCGGGGAGCTGTTTTTT.

The CDR3 region is CASSSDRASAYEQYV. Written as DNA, the CDR3 is TGTGCCAGCAGCTCGGACAGGGCCTCCGCCTACGAGCAGTACGTC. The chain couples TRBV7-9 to TRBJ2-7; 8 bases are a match to TRBD1. The CDR3 consists of 15 residues. Losses at the gene ends were 4 bases for V and 2 bases for J; bases not matched to a gene: 7. Germline-derived CDR1 and CDR2 are SEHNR and FQNEAQ (reference sequence).

This clonotype was found a few times. V usage is TRBV5-5 and J usage is TRBJ1-1; perhaps TRBD1 as D (5 bases). V was trimmed by 2 bases and J by 0 bases, leaving 14 bases between them. The CDR3 spans 16 residues. The V gene's germline CDR1 is SGHKS and CDR2 YYEKEE (reference sequence). In DNA form, the CDR3 reads TGTGCCAGCAGCTTTCCAGGGAATGGAATGAACACTGAAGCTTTCTTT. It translates to CASSFPGNGMNTEAFF.

This clonotype has just a few counts. The V gene is TRBV6-2 or TRBV6-3, the J gene TRBJ2-2; 10 nucleotides match TRBD2. This CDR3 has 16 amino acids. The V and J ends lost 2 bases and 3 bases, in that order; junction bases with no gene match: 3. Germline V gives CDR1 MNHEY, CDR2 SVGEGT. The CDR3 coding sequence is TGTGCCAGCAGTTACCAAACTAGCGGGGACACCGGGGAGCTGTTTTTT. Translating it yields CASSYQTSGDTGELFF.

The chain uses TRBV2 and TRBJ2-3; TRBD1 or TRBD2 may be the D gene (5 bases each). Germline CDR1 and CDR2: SNHLY and FYNNEI. The CDR3 sequence is 14 residues long. V lost 4 bases, J lost 0 bases, and 8 bases lay in between. The CDR3 region has the DNA TGTGCCAGCAGTGTCGGGGCAAGCACAGATACGCAGTATTTT. This sequence encodes CASSVGASTDTQYF. The variable domain in full, with the rest retrieved from reference TRBV2 and TRBJ2-3, is EPEVTQTPSHQVTQMGQEVILRCVPISNHLYFYWYRQILGQKVEFLVSFYNNEISEKSEIFDDQFSVERPDGSNFTLKIRSTKLEDSAMYFCASSVGASTDTQYFGPGTRLTVL.

The rearrangement links TRBV6-6 to TRBJ1-4, with 9 positions matching TRBD1. The CDR3 loop spans 12 amino acids. CDR1 is MNHNY and CDR2 is SVGAGI in the germline V gene (reference sequence). Trimming removed 3 bases from V and 12 bases from J; junction bases left unmatched: 2. The CDR3 DNA sequence: TGTGCCAGCAGTTATAGGGACAGGGAACTGTTTTTT. Protein sequence: CASSYRDRELFF.

The chain has TRBV11-2 and TRBJ2-1; possible D gene TRBD2, 6 bases. Germline CDR1 SGHAT, CDR2 FQNNGV. This CDR3 has 14 residues. The V and J ends lost 5 bases and 9 bases respectively, with 17 bases between them. CDR3 bases: TGTGCCAGCAGCCTCCATAGCATCGGGAGTGAGCAGTTCTTC. This codes for CASSLHSIGSEQFF.

This clonotype appeared a few times. The chain carries TRBV6-5 and TRBJ2-1, with TRBD1 matching 9 bases. Germline assignment: CDR1 MNHEY and CDR2 SVGAGI. This CDR3 is built from 15 residues. V gave up 5 bases and J gave up 8 bases; unmatched junction bases: 10. CDR3 DNA: TGTGCCAGCAGTAAGAGGGACAGGGTGAACGATGAGCAGTTCTTC. Amino acid sequence: CASSKRDRVNDEQFF.

The rearrangement joins TRBV5-6 to TRBJ2-3; 12 nucleotides align to TRBD2. This CDR3 is 17 amino acids long. CDR1 and CDR2 (germline): SGHDT, YYEEEE. After removal of 6 bases from V and 1 base from J, the junction contained 9 bases not matched to a gene. The CDR3 reads CASISYGTSGRTDTQYF. CDR3 sequence (DNA): TGTGCCAGCATCTCGTACGGGACTAGCGGGCGCACAGATACGCAGTATTTT. Full variable domain (missing parts from reference TRBV5-6 and TRBJ2-3): DAGVTQSPTHLIKTRGQQVTLRCSPKSGHDTVSWYQQALGQGPQFIFQYYEEEERQRGNFPDRFSGHQFPNYSSELNVNALLLGDSALYLCASISYGTSGRTDTQYFGPGTRLTVL.

This chain connects TRBV5-6 to TRBJ1-1; D unclear. V was clipped by 1 base and J by 1 base, with 5 bases between them. The CDR3 has 13 residues. In germline, CDR1 is SGHDT, CDR2 YYEEEE. CDR3 sequence (DNA): TGTGCCAGCAGCTTGCCCCAGAACACTGAAGCTTTCTTT. Translation gives CASSLPQNTEAFF. The full variable domain, completed using reference TRBV5-6 and TRBJ1-1, is DAGVTQSPTHLIKTRGQQVTLRCSPKSGHDTVSWYQQALGQGPQFIFQYYEEEERQRGNFPDRFSGHQFPNYSSELNVNALLLGDSALYLCASSLPQNTEAFFGQGTRLTVV.